The clone carrying this T cell receptor (beta chain) was recorded once. This specimen comes from a study of blood T cell repertoires in COVID-19. Study-level background: Samples taken during acute and convalescent COVID-19 were collected in the United States, Italy and Spain.

The CDR3 spans 13 residues. Germline-derived CDR1 and CDR2 are MNHEY and SVGAGI. The J segment lost 6 bases and the V segment lost 7 bases, leaving 5 bases of the junction unmatched. TCRdb keeps only in-frame clones here, not all; method: immunoSEQ multiplex PCR. The repertoire holds around 140,000 clones, with around four fifths as singletons. The TCR comes from a human donor in a cohort sampled during active COVID-19. This chain connects TRBV6-5 to TRBJ2-1; 8 bases align to TRBD2. Source material: peripheral blood. CDR3 region: CASKRTSTNEQFF. The CDR3 bases are TGTGCCAGCAAGCGGACTAGCACCAATGAGCAGTTCTTC.